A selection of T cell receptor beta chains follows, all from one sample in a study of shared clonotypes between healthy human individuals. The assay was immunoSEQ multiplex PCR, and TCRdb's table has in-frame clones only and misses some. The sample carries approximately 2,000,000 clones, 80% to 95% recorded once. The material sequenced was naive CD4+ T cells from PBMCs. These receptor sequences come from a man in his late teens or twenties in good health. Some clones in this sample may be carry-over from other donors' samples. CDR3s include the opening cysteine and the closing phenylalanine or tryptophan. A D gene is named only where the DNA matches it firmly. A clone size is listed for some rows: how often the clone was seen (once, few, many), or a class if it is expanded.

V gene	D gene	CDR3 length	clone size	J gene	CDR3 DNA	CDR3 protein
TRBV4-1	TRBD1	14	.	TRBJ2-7	TGCGCCAGCAGCTACCTACAGGGGGCTTGGGAGCAGTACTTC	CASSYLQGAWEQYF
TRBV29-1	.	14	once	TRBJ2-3	TGCAGCGCCCGTGGGGGATTTAGCACAGATACGCAGTATTTT	CSARGGFSTDTQYF
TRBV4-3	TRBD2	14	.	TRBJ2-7	TGCGCCAGCAGCCAAGTAGCGGGAGAACGAGAGCAGTACTTC	CASSQVAGEREQYF
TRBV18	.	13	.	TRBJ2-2	TGTGCCAGCTCACCACCGTCTAACGGGGAGCTGTTTTTT	CASSPPSNGELFF
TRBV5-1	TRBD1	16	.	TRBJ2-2	TGCGCCAGCAAAAGCACCGGGACAGTAAACACCGGGGAGCTGTTTTTT	CASKSTGTVNTGELFF
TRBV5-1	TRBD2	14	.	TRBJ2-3	TGCGCCAGCCGACCTAGCGGGACCACAGATACGCAGTATTTT	CASRPSGTTDTQYF
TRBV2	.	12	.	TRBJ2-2	TGTGCCAGCATGTGGAACACCGGGGAGCTGTTTTTT	CASMWNTGELFF
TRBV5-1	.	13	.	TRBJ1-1	TGCGCCAGCAACGGACACACGAACACTGAAGCTTTCTTT	CASNGHTNTEAFF
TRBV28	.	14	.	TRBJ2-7	TGTGCCAGCAGTTTTCGGAGCATTGCCTACGAGCAGTACTTC	CASSFRSIAYEQYF
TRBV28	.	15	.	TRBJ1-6	TGTGCCAGCAGGGGACGTGGGGGTAATAATTCACCCCTCCACTTT	CASRGRGGNNSPLHF
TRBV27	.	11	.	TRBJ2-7	TGTGCCACCCGCTTGCTTTACGAGCAGTACTTC	CATRLLYEQYF
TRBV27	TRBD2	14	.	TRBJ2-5	TGTGCCAGCGGCTCGGGAGTGGGGACTAGAACCCAGTACTTC	CASGSGVGTRTQYF
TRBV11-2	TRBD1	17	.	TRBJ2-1	TGTGCCAGCAGCCCAGCAAACCGGGACAGGGGTTACAATGAGCAGTTCTTC	CASSPANRDRGYNEQFF
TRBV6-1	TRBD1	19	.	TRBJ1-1	TGTGCCAGCAGTGAATGGAAACCGGGACAGGGGATCTCGAACACTGAAGCTTTCTTT	CASSEWKPGQGISNTEAFF
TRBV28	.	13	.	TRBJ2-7	TGTGCCAGCAGAGGAACGGGACCCTACGAGCAGTACTTC	CASRGTGPYEQYF
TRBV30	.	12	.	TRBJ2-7	TGTGCCTGGAAAGGGGGTACCTACGAGCAGTACTTC	CAWKGGTYEQYF
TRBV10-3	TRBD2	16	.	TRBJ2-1	TGTGCCATCAGTGACTCCGGGACTAGCGGGAGTTGGGAGCAGTTCTTC	CAISDSGTSGSWEQFF
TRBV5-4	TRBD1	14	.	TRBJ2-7	TGTGCCAGCAGCTCAGGCCAGCCGGGACAGGGCTTTTACTTC	CASSSGQPGQGFYF
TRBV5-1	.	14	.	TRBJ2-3	TGCGCCAGCCACGACACTCTACTGTGGGATACGCAGTATTTT	CASHDTLLWDTQYF
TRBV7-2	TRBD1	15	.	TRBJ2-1	TGTGCCAGCAGCGTAGGGGGCGCGACCTACAATGAGCAGTTCTTC	CASSVGGATYNEQFF
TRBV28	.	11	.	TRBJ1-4	TGTGCCAGCAGTTTAGAAGCTAAACTGTTTTTT	CASSLEAKLFF
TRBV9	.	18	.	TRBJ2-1	TGTGCCAGCAGCGTAACTTCCTTTGGGGGGAGCTCCTACAATGAGCAGTTCTTC	CASSVTSFGGSSYNEQFF
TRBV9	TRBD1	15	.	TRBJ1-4	TGTGCCAGCAGCGTAGAAGGAGGGGGCTTTGAAAAACTGTTTTTT	CASSVEGGGFEKLFF